This T cell receptor beta chain was observed in a study of blood T cell repertoires in COVID-19. Background on the study: Samples of COVID-19 (acute and convalescent) were obtained from the United States, Italy and Spain. PBMCs, B-cell-depleted T cells, or T cells were the source of the cDNA or gDNA that made up the material.

V shed 5 bases and J shed 0 bases, with 11 bases lying between them. The CDR3 covers 14 residues. Original handling: For nucleated cells, counts were estimated from reference gene primer amplification. Sequencing used immunoSEQ multiplex PCR; TCRdb keeps in-frame clones, though not all of them. D and trimming come from the DNA, and the V and J calls and clone size come from that table. The sample has more than 65,000 clones; around 80% are singletons. The chain links TRBV5-7 to TRBJ1-2, with D perhaps TRBD1 (6 bases). TRBV5-7 falls under the ORF class, with uncertain function. Sequencing used peripheral blood. The source of this sequence is a woman aged 80 or older with acute or convalescent COVID-19. The CDR3 region has the DNA TGTGCCAGCAGTTCGGACAGTGCTAACTATGGCTACACCTTC. This translates into CASSSDSANYGYTF.